A selection of T cell receptor beta chains follows, all from one sample in a study of T-cell reconstitution after alpha-beta-depleted transplantation in children. MiXCR, run by TCRdb on the PCR reads, gives a single entry per CDR3 protein. The data contain approximately 590,000 distinct CDR3 sequences, about 10% of them seen just once; the ten biggest clones take up around 4%. The sample in question was PBMCs from the stem cell graft donor, obtained from the stem cell graft. The receptors were sampled from a human donor who donated a stem cell graft to a child with acute myeloid leukemia. Each CDR3 is given without its conserved first and last residue. Each record gives: V gene, CDR3 protein.

TRBV7-2,ASSFPENIQY
TRBV20-1,SALSGSGVRELF
TRBV28,ASSAHISNQPQH
TRBV7-3,ASSLTLSGGRGKDYNEQF
TRBV4-2,ASSQDRLAGLEQF
TRBV4-3,ASSQAPPGGTGELF
TRBV19,ASSTQLTEAF
TRBV6-2/TRBV6-3,ASNVELAGVVEQF
TRBV29-1,SVEDLEAF
TRBV6-5,ASSYAPGRLNYGYT
TRBV6-1,ASSEAARTDTQY
TRBV28,ASRPTGGRKTQY
TRBV5-1,ASMVLAGSQETQY
TRBV7-6,ASSLKAFEQY
TRBV28,ASSLQSAGSYEQY
TRBV28,ASSSGQTQRQY
TRBV29-1,SVVEPGKQF
TRBV6-1,ASSQEEGVGGELF
TRBV20-1,SARGGLGNQPQH
TRBV18,ASSPLPITGLAGGTDTQY
TRBV6-5,ASRLGTSGTQY
TRBV20-1,SARLAGGRTDTQY
TRBV11-1,ASSLNLGQSSSGANVLT
TRBV6-1,ASRSGTPYEQY
TRBV5-1,ASSPLDRDGNTIY
TRBV12-3/TRBV12-4,ASNNLRDRGYEQY
TRBV6-2/TRBV6-3,ASFSNRLTYNEQF
TRBV11-2,ASSSSGRGFNEQF
TRBV7-2,ASSVSGSYYEQY
TRBV7-2,ASSLAPGLTYEQY
TRBV7-8,ASSWDGQKLF
TRBV2,ASIPGGSWGYT
TRBV7-7,ASSLVQAPGEQF
TRBV30,AWGGGTGAYNEQF
TRBV5-5,ASSSPPRPGGNGYT
TRBV5-1,ASSLGSVISQETQY
TRBV6-2/TRBV6-3,ASSFALGQGGINEQF
TRBV30,AWSVGLATMETQY
TRBV20-1,SARAPRTSGRARAEQF
TRBV2,ASGALVTTDTQY